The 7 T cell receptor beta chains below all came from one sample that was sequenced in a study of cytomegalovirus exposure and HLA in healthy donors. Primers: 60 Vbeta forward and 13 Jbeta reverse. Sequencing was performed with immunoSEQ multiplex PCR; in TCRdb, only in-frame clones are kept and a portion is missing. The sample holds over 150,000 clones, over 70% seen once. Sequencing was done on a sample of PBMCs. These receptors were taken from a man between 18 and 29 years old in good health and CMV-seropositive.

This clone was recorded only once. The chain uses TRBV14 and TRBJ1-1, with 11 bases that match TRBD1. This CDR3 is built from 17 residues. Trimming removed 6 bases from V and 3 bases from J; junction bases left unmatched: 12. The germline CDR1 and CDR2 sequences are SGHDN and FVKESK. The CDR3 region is CASRPPDRGLLDTEAFF. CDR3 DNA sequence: TGTGCCAGCAGGCCACCGGACAGGGGGCTTTTGGACACTGAAGCTTTCTTT.

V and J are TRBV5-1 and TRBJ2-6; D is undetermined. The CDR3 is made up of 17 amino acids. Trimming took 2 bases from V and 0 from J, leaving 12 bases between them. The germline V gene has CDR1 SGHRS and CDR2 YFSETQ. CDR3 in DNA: TGCGCCAGCAGCTTTAACGGCGACATCTCTGGGGCCAACGTCCTGACTTTC. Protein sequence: CASSFNGDISGANVLTF.

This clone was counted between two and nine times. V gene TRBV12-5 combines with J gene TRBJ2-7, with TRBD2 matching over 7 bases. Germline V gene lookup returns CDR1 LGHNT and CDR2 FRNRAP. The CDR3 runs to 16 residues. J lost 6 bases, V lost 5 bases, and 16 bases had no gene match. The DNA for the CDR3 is TGTGCTAGTGGTCCCCCTGCGGGAGAAGGCTCTGGCGAGCAGTACTTC. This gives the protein CASGPPAGEGSGEQYF. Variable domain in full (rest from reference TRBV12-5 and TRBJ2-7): DARVTQTPRHKVTEMGQEVTMRCQPILGHNTVFWYRQTMMQGLELLAYFRNRAPLDDSGMPKDRFSAEMPDATLATLKIQPSEPRDSAVYFCASGPPAGEGSGEQYFGPGTRLTVT.

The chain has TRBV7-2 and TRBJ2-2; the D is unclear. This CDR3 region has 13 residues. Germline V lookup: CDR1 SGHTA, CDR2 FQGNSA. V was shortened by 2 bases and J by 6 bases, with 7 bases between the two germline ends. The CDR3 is CASSLMSSGELFF. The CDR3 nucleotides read TGTGCCAGCAGCTTAATGTCGTCCGGGGAGCTGTTTTTT.

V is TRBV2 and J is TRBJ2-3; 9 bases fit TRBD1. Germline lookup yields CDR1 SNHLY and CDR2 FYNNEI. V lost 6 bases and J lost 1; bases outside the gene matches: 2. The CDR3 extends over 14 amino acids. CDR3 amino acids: CASRRQGGTDTQYF. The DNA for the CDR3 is TGTGCCAGCAGGAGACAGGGGGGCACAGATACGCAGTATTTT.

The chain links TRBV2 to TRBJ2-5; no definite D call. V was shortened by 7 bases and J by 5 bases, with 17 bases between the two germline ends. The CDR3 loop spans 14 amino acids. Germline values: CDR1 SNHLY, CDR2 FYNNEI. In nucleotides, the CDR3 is TGTGCCAGCAAGCCCCCCTCACTCGGGGAGACCCAGTACTTC. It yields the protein CASKPPSLGETQYF.

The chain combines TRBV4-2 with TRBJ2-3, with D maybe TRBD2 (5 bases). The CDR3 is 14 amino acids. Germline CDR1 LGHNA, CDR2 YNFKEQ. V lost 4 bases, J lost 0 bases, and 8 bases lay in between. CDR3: CASSPSGSTDTQYF. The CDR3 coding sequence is TGTGCCAGCAGCCCCAGCGGTAGCACAGATACGCAGTATTTT.